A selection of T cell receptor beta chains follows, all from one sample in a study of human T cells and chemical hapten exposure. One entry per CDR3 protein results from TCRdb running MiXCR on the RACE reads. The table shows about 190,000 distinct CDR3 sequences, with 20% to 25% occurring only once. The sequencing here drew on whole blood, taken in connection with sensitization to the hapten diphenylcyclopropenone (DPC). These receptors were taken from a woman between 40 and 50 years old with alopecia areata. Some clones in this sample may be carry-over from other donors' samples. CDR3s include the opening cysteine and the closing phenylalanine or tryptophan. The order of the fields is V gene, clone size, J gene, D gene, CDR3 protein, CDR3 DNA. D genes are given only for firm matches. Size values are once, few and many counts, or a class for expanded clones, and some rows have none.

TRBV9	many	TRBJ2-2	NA	CASSVSRITGELFF	TGTGCCAGCAGCGTATCTAGAATCACCGGGGAGCTGTTTTTT
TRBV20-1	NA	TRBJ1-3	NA	CSASSPLSGNTIYF	TGCAGTGCTAGCTCCCCCCTCTCTGGAAACACCATATATTTT
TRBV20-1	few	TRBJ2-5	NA	CSATRTVQETQYF	TGCAGTGCAACTCGGACAGTCCAAGAGACCCAGTACTTC
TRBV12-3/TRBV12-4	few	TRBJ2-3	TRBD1	CADAWTGGDTQYF	TGTGCCGATGCGTGGACAGGGGGGGATACGCAGTATTTT
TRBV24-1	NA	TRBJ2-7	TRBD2	CATSDLPSTSGGYEQYF	TGTGCCACCAGTGATTTACCCTCGACTAGCGGGGGCTACGAGCAGTACTTC
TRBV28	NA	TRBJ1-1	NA	CASSPRVGWGTEAFF	TGTGCCAGCAGTCCGCGGGTCGGATGGGGCACTGAAGCTTTCTTT
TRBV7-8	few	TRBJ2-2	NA	CASSRSDRGELFF	TGTGCCAGCAGCCGGTCCGACCGCGGGGAGCTGTTTTTT
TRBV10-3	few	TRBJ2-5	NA	CATGTTDETQYF	TGTGCCACCGGGACAACGGATGAGACCCAGTACTTC
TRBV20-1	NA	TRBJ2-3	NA	CSASQTGADTQYF	TGCAGTGCTAGTCAAACGGGAGCAGATACGCAGTATTTT
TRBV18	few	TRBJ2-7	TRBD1	CASSPRTGASYEQYF	TGTGCCAGCTCACCTAGGACAGGGGCCTCCTACGAGCAGTACTTC
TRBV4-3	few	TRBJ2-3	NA	CASSQDIPLAQDTQYF	TGCGCCAGCAGCCAAGATATCCCCCTAGCCCAAGATACGCAGTATTTT
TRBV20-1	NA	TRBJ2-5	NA	CSASMTTPQETQYF	TGCAGTGCTAGCATGACGACACCTCAAGAGACCCAGTACTTC
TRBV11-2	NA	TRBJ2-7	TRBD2	CASSLAVAGGPRPYEQYF	TGTGCCAGCAGCTTAGCGGTAGCGGGAGGCCCCCGTCCTTACGAGCAGTACTTC
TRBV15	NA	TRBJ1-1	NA	CATSRDRSLNTEAFF	TGTGCCACCAGCAGAGACCGGAGCCTGAACACTGAAGCTTTCTTT
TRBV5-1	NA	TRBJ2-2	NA	CASSLDGAPGELFF	TGCGCCAGCAGCTTGGACGGGGCTCCCGGGGAGCTGTTTTTT
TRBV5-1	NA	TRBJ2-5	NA	CASSLGAFTSNQETQYF	TGCGCCAGCAGCTTGGGAGCGTTCACTTCAAATCAAGAGACCCAGTACTTC
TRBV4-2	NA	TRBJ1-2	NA	CASSQDVREYGYTF	TGTGCCAGCAGCCAAGACGTCAGGGAGTATGGCTACACCTTC
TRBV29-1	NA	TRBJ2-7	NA	CSVAGVNEQYF	TGCAGCGTTGCTGGGGTCAACGAGCAGTACTTC
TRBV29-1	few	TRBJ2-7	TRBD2	CSVAGLAALSYEQYF	TGCAGCGTCGCTGGACTAGCGGCCCTCTCCTACGAGCAGTACTTC
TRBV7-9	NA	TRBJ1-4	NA	CASSHSGRRLEKLFF	TGTGCCAGCAGCCACTCGGGACGGAGGCTAGAAAAACTGTTTTTT
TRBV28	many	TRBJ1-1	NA	CASRAGGTNTEAFF	TGTGCCAGCCGCGCAGGAGGGACGAACACTGAAGCTTTCTTT
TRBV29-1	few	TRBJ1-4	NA	CSVGGLTTNEKLFF	TGCAGCGTGGGGGGACTTACAACTAATGAAAAACTGTTTTTT
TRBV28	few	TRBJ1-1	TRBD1	CASSRLTGWTEAFF	TGTGCCAGCAGTAGACTGACAGGGTGGACTGAAGCTTTCTTT
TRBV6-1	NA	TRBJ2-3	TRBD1	CASRPRGLTDTQYF	TGTGCCAGCAGACCCAGGGGGCTCACAGATACGCAGTATTTT
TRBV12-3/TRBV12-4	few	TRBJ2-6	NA	CASSSRVSGANVLTF	TGTGCCAGCAGTTCCAGGGTTTCCGGGGCCAACGTCCTGACTTTC
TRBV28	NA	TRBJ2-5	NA	CASSPYSLQETQYF	TGTGCCAGCAGTCCCTACAGTCTTCAAGAGACCCAGTACTTC
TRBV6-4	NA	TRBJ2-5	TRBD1	CASSLTGQGGQETQYF	TGTGCCAGCAGCCTAACGGGACAGGGTGGGCAAGAGACCCAGTACTTC
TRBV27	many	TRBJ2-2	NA	CASTNTGELFF	TGTGCCAGCACCAACACCGGGGAGCTGTTTTTT
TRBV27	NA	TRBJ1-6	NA	CASSSRHLAGAFYNSPLHF	TGTGCCAGCAGTTCCCGCCATCTGGCAGGGGCCTTCTATAATTCACCCCTCCACTTT
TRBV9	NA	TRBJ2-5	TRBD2	CASSPGLAETQYF	TGTGCCAGCAGCCCGGGACTAGCGGAGACCCAGTACTTC
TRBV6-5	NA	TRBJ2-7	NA	CASSYQSGSYEQYF	TGTGCCAGCAGTTACCAGAGCGGCTCCTACGAGCAGTACTTC
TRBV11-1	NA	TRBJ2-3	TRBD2	CASSLNRGLAGNTDTQYF	TGTGCCAGCAGCTTAAACCGCGGACTAGCGGGTAACACAGATACGCAGTATTTT
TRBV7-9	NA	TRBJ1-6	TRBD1	CASSATPTGAGSPLHF	TGTGCCAGCAGCGCGACACCTACAGGGGCTGGGTCACCCCTCCACTTT
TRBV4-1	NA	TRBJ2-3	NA	CASSQGRAYTDTQYF	TGCGCCAGCAGCCAAGGGCGGGCGTACACAGATACGCAGTATTTT
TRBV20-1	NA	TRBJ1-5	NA	CSARNGQPQHF	TGCAGTGCTAGAAATGGTCAGCCCCAGCATTTT
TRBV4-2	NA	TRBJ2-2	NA	CASSQGLGGGPNTGELFF	TGTGCCAGCAGCCAAGGTCTAGGTGGGGGACCGAACACCGGGGAGCTGTTTTTT
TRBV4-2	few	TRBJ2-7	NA	CASSQGPASYEQYF	TGTGCCAGCAGCCAAGGACCCGCGTCATACGAGCAGTACTTC
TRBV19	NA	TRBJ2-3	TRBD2	CASSIAGGMDTQYF	TGTGCCAGTAGTATAGCGGGAGGAATGGATACGCAGTATTTT
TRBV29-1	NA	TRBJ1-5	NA	CSVRLGASNQPQHF	TGCAGCGTTCGACTGGGGGCAAGCAATCAGCCCCAGCATTTT
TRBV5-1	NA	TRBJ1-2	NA	CASSADYGYTF	TGCGCCAGCAGCGCGGACTATGGCTACACCTTC
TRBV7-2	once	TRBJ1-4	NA	CASSLVYRKDEKLFF	TGTGCCAGCAGCTTAGTCTACAGGAAAGATGAAAAACTGTTTTTT
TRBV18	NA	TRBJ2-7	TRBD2	CASSTSGRSYEQYF	TGTGCCAGCTCAACTAGCGGCAGGAGCTACGAGCAGTACTTC
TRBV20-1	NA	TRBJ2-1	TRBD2	CSARGGAGVHNEQFF	TGCAGTGCTAGAGGTGGAGCGGGAGTACACAATGAGCAGTTCTTC
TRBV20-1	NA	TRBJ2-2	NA	CSARGPAGELFF	TGCAGTGCTAGAGGACCTGCCGGGGAGCTGTTTTTT
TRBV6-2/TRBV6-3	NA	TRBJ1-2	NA	CASSYLGTSGSYGYTF	TGTGCCAGCAGTTACCTAGGGACGTCAGGGAGCTATGGCTACACCTTC
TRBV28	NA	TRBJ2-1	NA	CASSLARPRNEQFF	TGTGCCAGCAGTTTGGCCAGGCCCCGCAATGAGCAGTTCTTC
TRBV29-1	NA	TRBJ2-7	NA	CSALTSYEQYF	TGCAGCGCCCTGACCTCCTACGAGCAGTACTTC
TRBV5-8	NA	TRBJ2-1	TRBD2	CASSLGLAGVLFPQFF	TGTGCCAGCAGCCTGGGACTAGCGGGAGTCCTGTTCCCCCAGTTCTTC
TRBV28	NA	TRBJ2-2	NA	CASSGGDRRELFF	TGTGCCAGCAGTGGGGGGGACAGGAGGGAGCTGTTTTTT
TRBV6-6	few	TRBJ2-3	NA	CASSLASDRDTQYF	TGTGCCAGCAGTTTGGCTAGCGACCGCGATACGCAGTATTTT
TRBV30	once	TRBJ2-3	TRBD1	CAWKGASTDTQYF	TGTGCCTGGAAGGGGGCGAGCACAGATACGCAGTATTTT
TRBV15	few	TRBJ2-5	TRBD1	CATSEQYRGRVETQYF	TGTGCCACCAGCGAACAGTACAGGGGGCGCGTGGAGACCCAGTACTTC
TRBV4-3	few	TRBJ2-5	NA	CASSQGTSLETQYF	TGCGCCAGCAGCCAAGGGACCTCTCTGGAGACCCAGTACTTC
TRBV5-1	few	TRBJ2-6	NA	CASSLGIGILTF	TGCGCCAGCAGCTTGGGGATAGGGATCCTGACTTTC
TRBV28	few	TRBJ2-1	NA	CASSILRNEQFF	TGTGCCAGCAGTATCCTTCGCAATGAGCAGTTCTTC
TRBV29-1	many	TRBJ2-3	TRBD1	CSVGQGATDTQYF	TGCAGCGTTGGGCAGGGGGCCACAGATACGCAGTATTTT
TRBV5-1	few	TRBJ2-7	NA	CASSFQGPNYEQYF	TGCGCCAGCAGCTTTCAGGGCCCCAACTACGAGCAGTACTTC
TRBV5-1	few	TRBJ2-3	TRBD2	CASSLGTSGSGDTQYF	TGCGCCAGCAGCTTGGGGACTAGCGGGAGCGGGGATACGCAGTATTTT
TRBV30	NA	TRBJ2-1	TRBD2	CAWSVGLAEYNEQFF	TGTGCCTGGAGTGTCGGCCTAGCGGAATACAATGAGCAGTTCTTC
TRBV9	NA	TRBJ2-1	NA	CASSVGGSGYNEQFF	TGTGCCAGCAGCGTAGGGGGTAGCGGCTACAATGAGCAGTTCTTC